One and the same sample provided the 4 T cell receptor beta chains below, sequenced in a study of blood T cell repertoires in COVID-19. Libraries were prepared by immunoSEQ multiplex PCR; TCRdb keeps only in-frame clonotypes and omits some of them. The sample includes 95,000 to 110,000 clones, 88% of them seen just once. The sample consisted of peripheral blood. Receptors were obtained from a man aged 45-65 years with active or convalescent COVID-19.

This sequence joins TRBV18 and TRBJ2-7; 8 bases line up with TRBD1. The junction had 10 bases not matched to a gene; V was cut back by 6 bases and J by 0 bases. The CDR3 extends over 16 amino acids. Germline CDR1 KGHSH, CDR2 LQKENI. The CDR3 bases are TGTGCCAGCTCTTCCGGGGCCGGACAGGGCTCCTACGAGCAGTACTTC. It yields the protein CASSSGAGQGSYEQYF.

The rearrangement links TRBV5-1 to TRBJ2-3; 14 bases agree with TRBD2. The CDR3 is 17 residues long. CDR1 SGHRS and CDR2 YFSETQ come from the germline V gene. Trimming at V came to 0 bases and at J to 5 bases, leaving 5 bases not matched to a gene. In DNA, the CDR3 is TGCGCCAGCAGCTTGGGGACTAGCGGGAGGTATATAGATACGCAGTATTTT. Its protein product is CASSLGTSGRYIDTQYF.

The chain employs TRBV28 and TRBJ2-2, with 11 bases that match TRBD2. This CDR3 comprises 15 residues. Unmatched junction bases numbered 2, after V lost 5 bases and J lost 3 bases. The germline V gene encodes CDR1 MDHEN and CDR2 SYDVKM. In nucleotides, the CDR3 is TGTGCCAGCAGTCTGGGACTAGCGGACACCGGGGAGCTGTTTTTT. Translation gives CASSLGLADTGELFF.

The chain's CDR3 is CASSSTLYTDTQYF. DNA of the CDR3: TGTGCCAGCAGCTCGACTCTCTACACAGATACGCAGTATTTT. The chain has TRBV7-9 and TRBJ2-3, with no clear D. The CDR3 extends over 14 amino acids. V was cut by 4 bases and J by 2 bases, with 10 bases left in between. Germline V gives CDR1 SEHNR, CDR2 FQNEAQ (reference sequence).